The clone carrying this T cell receptor beta chain was counted once. No antigen is known for it. The sample belongs to a study of PD-1 blockade in classical Hodgkin lymphoma. Study in general: Nivolumab dosing for patients was 3 mg/kg, administered intravenously every 2 weeks. General study findings and limits: Newly diagnosed patients had baseline TCR diversity that was reportedly lower than that of healthy donors.

After autologous stem cell transplantation all patients relapsed, and prior brentuximab vedotin exposure differed between cohorts. TCRdb keeps only in-frame clones here, not all; method: immunoSEQ multiplex PCR. This table holds 40,000 to 65,000 clones, 81% found once. Trimming cost V 0 bases and J 7 bases, with 7 bases left between them. CDR3 length equals 13 residues. Germline V CDR1 and CDR2: ENHRY, SYGVKD. The chain recombines TRBV10-3 with TRBJ2-1; D ambiguous. This TCR came from a human donor with classical Hodgkin lymphoma. Sequencing used peripheral blood mononuclear cells (PBMCs), obtained at baseline. As DNA, the CDR3 is TGTGCCATCAGTGAGTCGTATGGAAATGAGCAGTTCTTC. Translated: CAISESYGNEQFF.